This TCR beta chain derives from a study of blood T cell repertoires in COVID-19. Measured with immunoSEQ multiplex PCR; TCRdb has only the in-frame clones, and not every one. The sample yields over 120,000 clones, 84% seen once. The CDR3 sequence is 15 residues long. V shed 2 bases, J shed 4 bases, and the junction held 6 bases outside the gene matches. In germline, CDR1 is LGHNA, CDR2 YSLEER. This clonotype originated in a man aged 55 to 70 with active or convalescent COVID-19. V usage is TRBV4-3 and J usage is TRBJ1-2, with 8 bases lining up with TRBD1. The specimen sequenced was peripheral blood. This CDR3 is CASSQPGQEGYGYTF. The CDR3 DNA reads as TGCGCCAGCAGCCAACCGGGACAGGAGGGCTATGGCTACACCTTC.